The subject of this entry is one TCR beta chain. The target antigen is unknown. TCRdb re-derived calls from the RT-PCR reads in MiXCR, one entry per CDR3 protein. The sample records 500,000 to 550,000 distinct CDR3 sequences, roughly 25% being singletons. This entry is derived from a study of response to subunit inactivated influenza vaccine. Study results and caveats: It was suggested by the authors that few new T cells are recruited by each seasonal influenza vaccination.

With 3 bases removed from V and 0 bases from J, the gap between germline ends came to 13 bases. The length of the CDR3 is 16 residues. CDR1 SGDLS and CDR2 YYNGEE come from the germline V gene. The sample was also reused in another study, on T cells expressing NK-cell markers. According to that study: Generation of TCR beta cDNA was performed by 5'RACE template switching incorporating UMIs. The eight sequenced donors comprised seven who were HCMV-seropositive and one who was seronegative.

The sample here was CD4+ T cells sorted from PBMCs, taken approximately 13 days after vaccination. This TCR came from a man over 45 who received an inactivated influenza vaccine. The chain carries TRBV9 and TRBJ2-4, with D perhaps matching TRBD1 (6 bases). The CDR3 coding sequence is TGTGCCAGCAGCGAGGGACACCATATAGCCAAAAACATTCAGTACTTC. Protein: CASSEGHHIAKNIQYF.